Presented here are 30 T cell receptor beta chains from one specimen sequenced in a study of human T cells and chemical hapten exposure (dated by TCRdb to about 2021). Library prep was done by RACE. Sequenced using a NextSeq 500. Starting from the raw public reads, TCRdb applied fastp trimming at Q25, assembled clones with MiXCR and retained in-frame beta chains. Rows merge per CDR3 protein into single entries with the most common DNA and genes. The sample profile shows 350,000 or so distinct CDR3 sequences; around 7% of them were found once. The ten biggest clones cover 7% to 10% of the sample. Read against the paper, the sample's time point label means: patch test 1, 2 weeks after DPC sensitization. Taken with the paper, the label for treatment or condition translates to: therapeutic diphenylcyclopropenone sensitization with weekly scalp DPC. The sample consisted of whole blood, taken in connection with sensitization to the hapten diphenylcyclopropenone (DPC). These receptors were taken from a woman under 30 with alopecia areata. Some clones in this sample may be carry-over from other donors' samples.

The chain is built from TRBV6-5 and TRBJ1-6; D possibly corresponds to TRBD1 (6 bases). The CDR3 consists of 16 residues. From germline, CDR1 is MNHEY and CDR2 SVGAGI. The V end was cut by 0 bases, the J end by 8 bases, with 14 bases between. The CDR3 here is CASSYSKAGVDSPLHF. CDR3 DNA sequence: TGTGCCAGCAGTTACTCGAAGGCAGGGGTGGATTCACCCCTCCACTTT.

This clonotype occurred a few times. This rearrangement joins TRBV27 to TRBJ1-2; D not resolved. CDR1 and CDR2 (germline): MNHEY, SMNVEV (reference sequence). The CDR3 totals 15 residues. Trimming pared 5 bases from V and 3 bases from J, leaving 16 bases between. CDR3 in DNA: TGTGCCAGCAGTCCATCCGGATTCCGCGACTATGGCTACACCTTC. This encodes CASSPSGFRDYGYTF.

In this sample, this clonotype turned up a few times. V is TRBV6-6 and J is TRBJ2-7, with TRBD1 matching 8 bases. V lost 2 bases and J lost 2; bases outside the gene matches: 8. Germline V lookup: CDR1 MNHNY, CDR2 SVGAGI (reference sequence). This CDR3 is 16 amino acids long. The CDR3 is CASSYTSGQGTYEQYF. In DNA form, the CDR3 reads TGTGCCAGCAGTTACACTTCTGGACAGGGAACCTACGAGCAGTACTTC.

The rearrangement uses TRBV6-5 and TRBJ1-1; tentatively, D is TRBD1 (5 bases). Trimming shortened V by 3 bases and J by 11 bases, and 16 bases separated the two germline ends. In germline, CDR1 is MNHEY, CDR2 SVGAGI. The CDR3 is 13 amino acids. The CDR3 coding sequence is TGTGCCAGCAGTTATCAGTTCGGCCAGGGCGCTTTCTTT. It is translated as CASSYQFGQGAFF.

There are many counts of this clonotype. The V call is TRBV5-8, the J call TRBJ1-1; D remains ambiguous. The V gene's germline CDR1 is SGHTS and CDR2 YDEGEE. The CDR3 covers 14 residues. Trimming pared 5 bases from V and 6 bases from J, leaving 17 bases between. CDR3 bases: TGTGCCAGCAGTAGCGGTTATAGGTTTCCTGAAGCTTTCTTT. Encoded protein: CASSSGYRFPEAFF.

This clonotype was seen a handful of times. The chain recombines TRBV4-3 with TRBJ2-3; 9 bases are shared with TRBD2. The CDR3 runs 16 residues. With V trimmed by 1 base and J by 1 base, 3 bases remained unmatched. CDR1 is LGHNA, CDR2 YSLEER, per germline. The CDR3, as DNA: TGCGCCAGCAGCCAAGGTTGGACTAGCGGCACAGATACGCAGTATTTT. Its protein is CASSQGWTSGTDTQYF.

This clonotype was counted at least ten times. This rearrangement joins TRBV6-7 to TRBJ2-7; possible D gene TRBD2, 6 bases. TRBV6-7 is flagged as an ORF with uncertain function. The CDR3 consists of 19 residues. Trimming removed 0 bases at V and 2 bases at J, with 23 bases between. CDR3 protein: CASSYSKSASGGVAYEQYF. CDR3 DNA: TGTGCCAGCAGTTACTCGAAATCCGCCTCAGGCGGGGTAGCCTACGAGCAGTACTTC.

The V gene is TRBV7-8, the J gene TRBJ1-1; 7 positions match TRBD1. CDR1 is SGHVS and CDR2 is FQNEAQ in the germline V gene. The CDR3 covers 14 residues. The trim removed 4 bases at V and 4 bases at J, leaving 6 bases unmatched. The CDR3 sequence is CASSSSTGATEAFF. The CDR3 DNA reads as TGTGCCAGCAGCTCCTCAACAGGGGCCACTGAAGCTTTCTTT.

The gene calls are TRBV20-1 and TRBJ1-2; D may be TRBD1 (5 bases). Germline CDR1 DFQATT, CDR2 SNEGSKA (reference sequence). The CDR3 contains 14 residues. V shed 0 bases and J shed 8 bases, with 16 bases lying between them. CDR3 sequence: CSARDVEGLRGYTF. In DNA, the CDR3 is TGCAGTGCTAGAGATGTGGAGGGGCTGAGAGGCTACACCTTC.

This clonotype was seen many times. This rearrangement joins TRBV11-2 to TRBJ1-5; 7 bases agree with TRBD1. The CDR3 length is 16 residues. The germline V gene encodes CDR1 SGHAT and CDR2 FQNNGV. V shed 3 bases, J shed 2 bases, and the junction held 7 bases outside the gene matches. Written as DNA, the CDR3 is TGTGCCAGCAGCTTTGGGGATACAGGGGGCAATCAGCCCCAGCATTTT. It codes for CASSFGDTGGNQPQHF.

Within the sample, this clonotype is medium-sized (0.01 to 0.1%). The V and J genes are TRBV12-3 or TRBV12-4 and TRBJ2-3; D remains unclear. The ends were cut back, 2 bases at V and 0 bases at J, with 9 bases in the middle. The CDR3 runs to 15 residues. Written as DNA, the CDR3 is TGTGCCAGCAGTTTATCGGCGGCTAGCACAGATACGCAGTATTTT. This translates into CASSLSAASTDTQYF.

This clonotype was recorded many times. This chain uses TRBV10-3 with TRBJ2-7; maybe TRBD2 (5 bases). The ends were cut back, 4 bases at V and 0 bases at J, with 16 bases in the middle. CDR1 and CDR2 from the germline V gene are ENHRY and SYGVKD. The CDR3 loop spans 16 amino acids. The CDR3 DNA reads TGTGCCATCAGTGCCCTCAAGAGAGACTACTCCTACGAGCAGTACTTC. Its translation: CAISALKRDYSYEQYF.

In DNA form, the CDR3 reads TGTGCCAGCAGCGGGACAGGATTCTATGGCTACACCTTC. This gives the protein CASSGTGFYGYTF. The chain has TRBV7-9 and TRBJ1-2; 8 nucleotides line up with TRBD1. The ends lost 5 bases at V and 4 bases at J; junction bases unmatched: 3. Germline V lookup: CDR1 SEHNR, CDR2 FQNEAQ (reference sequence). The CDR3 consists of 13 residues.

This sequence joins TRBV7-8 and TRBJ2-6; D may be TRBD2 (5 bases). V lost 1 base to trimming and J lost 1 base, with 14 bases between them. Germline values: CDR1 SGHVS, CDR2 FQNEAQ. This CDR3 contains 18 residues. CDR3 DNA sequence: TGTGCCAGCAGCTTAGGGCGGGCCCCTTCTTCTGGGGCCAACGTCCTGACTTTC. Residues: CASSLGRAPSSGANVLTF.

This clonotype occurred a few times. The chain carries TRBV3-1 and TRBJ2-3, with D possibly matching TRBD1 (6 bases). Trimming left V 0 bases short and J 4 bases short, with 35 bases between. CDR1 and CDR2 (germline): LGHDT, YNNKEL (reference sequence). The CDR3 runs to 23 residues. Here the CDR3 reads CASSQDPSLLRGSGDSGPDTQYF. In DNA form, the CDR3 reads TGTGCCAGCAGCCAAGATCCTTCTTTATTGAGAGGTTCAGGGGATTCTGGTCCAGATACGCAGTATTTT.

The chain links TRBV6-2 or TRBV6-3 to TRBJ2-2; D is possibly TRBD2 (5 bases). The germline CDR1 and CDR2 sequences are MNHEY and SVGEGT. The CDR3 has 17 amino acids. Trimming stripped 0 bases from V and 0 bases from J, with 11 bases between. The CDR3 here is CASSYSRGASNTGELFF. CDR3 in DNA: TGTGCCAGCAGTTACTCCCGGGGAGCTTCGAACACCGGGGAGCTGTTTTTT.

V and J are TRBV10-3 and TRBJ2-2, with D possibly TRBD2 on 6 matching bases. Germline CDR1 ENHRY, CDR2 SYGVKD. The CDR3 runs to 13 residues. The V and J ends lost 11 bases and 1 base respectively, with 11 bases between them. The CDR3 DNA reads TGTGCCGTCCGGAGGGAGAACACCGGGGAGCTGTTTTTT. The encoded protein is CAVRRENTGELFF.

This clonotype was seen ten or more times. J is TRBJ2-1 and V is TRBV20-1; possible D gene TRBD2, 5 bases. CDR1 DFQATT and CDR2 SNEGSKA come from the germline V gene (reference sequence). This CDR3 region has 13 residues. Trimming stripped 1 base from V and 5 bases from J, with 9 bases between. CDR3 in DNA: TGCAGTGCTAGAGGAGGGCTGGACAATGAGCAGTTCTTC. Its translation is CSARGGLDNEQFF.

In nucleotides, the CDR3 is TGTGCCAGCAGCCCACCGGAGACAGTAAGCACAGATACGCAGTATTTT. Protein sequence: CASSPPETVSTDTQYF. The chain carries TRBV11-1 and TRBJ2-3; a weak D match, TRBD1 (5 bases). With 5 bases removed from V and 0 bases from J, the gap between germline ends came to 15 bases. The CDR3 is made up of 16 amino acids. The germline gives CDR1 SGHAT, CDR2 FQDESV (reference sequence).

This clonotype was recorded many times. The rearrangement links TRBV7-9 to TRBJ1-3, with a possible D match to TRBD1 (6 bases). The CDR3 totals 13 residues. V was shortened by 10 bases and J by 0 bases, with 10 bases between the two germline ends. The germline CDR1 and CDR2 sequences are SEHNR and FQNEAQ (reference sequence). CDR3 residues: CATGGSSGNTIYF. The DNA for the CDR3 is TGTGCCACCGGGGGCAGCTCTGGAAACACCATATATTTT.

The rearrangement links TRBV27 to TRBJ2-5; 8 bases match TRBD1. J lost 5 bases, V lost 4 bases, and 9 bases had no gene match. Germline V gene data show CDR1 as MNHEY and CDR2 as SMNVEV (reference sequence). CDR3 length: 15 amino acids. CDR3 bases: TGTGCCAGCAGTTCGGGACAGGTTTTTGGTGAGACCCAGTACTTC. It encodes CASSSGQVFGETQYF.

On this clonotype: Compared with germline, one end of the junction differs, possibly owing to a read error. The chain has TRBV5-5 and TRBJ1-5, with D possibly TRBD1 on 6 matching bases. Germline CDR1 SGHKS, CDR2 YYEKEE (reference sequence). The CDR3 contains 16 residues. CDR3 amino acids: CGSSPRRGALNQPQHF. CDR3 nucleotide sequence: TGTGGCAGCAGCCCCCGACGGGGGGCCCTCAATCAGCCCCAGCATTTT.

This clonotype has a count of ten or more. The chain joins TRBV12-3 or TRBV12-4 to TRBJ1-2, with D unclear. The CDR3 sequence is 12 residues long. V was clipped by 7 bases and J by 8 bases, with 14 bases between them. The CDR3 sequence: CASTSAALGYTF. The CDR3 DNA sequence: TGTGCCAGCACCAGTGCGGCGTTAGGCTACACCTTC.

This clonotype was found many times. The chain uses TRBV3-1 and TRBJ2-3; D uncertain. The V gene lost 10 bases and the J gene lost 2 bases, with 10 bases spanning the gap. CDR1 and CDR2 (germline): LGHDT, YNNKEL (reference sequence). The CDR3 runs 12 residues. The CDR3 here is CATVDHTDTQYF. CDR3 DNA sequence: TGTGCCACAGTCGACCACACAGATACGCAGTATTTT.

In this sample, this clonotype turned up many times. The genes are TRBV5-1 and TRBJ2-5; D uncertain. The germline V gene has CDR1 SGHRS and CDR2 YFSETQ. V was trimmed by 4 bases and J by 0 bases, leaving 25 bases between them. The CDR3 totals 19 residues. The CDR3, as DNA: TGCGCCAGCAGCCTAAACCGGGTCCTTACTCCCTGGTACCAAGAGACCCAGTACTTC. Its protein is CASSLNRVLTPWYQETQYF.

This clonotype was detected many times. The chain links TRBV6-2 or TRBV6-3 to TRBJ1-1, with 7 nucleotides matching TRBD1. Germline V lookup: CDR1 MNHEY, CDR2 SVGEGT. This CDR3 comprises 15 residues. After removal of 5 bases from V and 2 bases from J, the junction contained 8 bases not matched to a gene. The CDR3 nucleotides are TGTGCCAGCAGTAACCCTGGGACAGCAAACACTGAAGCTTTCTTT. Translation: CASSNPGTANTEAFF.

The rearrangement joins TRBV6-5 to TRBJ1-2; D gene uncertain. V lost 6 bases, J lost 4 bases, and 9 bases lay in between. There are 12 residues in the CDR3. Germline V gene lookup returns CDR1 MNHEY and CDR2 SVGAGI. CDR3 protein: CASRSASYGYTF. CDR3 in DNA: TGTGCCAGCAGATCGGCGAGCTATGGCTACACCTTC.

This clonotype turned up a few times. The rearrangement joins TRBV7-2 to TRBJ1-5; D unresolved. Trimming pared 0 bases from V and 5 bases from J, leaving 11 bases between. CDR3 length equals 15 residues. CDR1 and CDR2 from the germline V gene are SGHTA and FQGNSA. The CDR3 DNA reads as TGTGCCAGCAGCTTAGCGCCTTCCACAGATCAGCCCCAGCATTTT. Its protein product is CASSLAPSTDQPQHF.

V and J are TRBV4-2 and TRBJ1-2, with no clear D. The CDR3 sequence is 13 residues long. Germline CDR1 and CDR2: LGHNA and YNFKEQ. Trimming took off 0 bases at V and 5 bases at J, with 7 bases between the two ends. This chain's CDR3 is CASSQEEEYGYTF. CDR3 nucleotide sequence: TGTGCCAGCAGCCAAGAGGAAGAATATGGCTACACCTTC.

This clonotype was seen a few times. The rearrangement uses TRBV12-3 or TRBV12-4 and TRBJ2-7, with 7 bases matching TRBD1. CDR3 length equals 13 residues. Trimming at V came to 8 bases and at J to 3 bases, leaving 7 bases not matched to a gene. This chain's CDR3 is CASSGQASYEQYF. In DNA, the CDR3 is TGTGCCAGCTCTGGACAGGCGAGCTACGAGCAGTACTTC.